This T cell receptor (beta chain) derives from a study of control samples from healthy donors and cancer patients (dated by TCRdb to 2020 to 2022). CDR1 and CDR2 are read off the germline V gene (reference sequence) as PRHDT and FYEKMQ. The cysteine opens and the phenylalanine closes a CDR3 of 14 amino acids. Only the CDR3 part of the read is kept: 42 bases, read in frame from the first base. A distance of 10 bases separates the germline ends of V and J, which lose 0 bases and 8 bases respectively. Library method: the immunoSEQ multiplex PCR assay. TCRdb took over this immuneACCESS table, retaining in-frame rearrangements with V and J assigned. Such tables are incomplete; in checked studies, under half of the missing clones stem from an unresolved V gene, and the remainder is unexplained. The table for this sample lists roughly 130,000 clones; approximately 94% of them were counted only once. Approximately 4% of the sample lies in the top ten.

This clone was seen once. What this receptor recognizes is not known. No much larger clonotype is one base removed from it; base qualities were not supplied. This TCR was sampled from a man in his thirties or forties in good health. The sequencing input was blood. This chain is built from TRBV13 and TRBJ1-4; TRBD1 could be the D gene, as 5 bases match. CDR3 sequence: CASSLGGGGEKLFF. In nucleotides, the sequence is TGTGCCAGCAGCTTAGGGGGCGGGGGAGAAAAACTGTTTTTT.